This TCR beta chain stems from a study of cytomegalovirus exposure and HLA in healthy donors. Regarding the study as a whole: Diagnosis of cytomegalovirus status made by the classifier reportedly showed high specificity and sensitivity.

With 60 Vbeta and 13 Jbeta primers, the PCR was carried out. Profiled with immunoSEQ multiplex PCR; TCRdb holds only in-frame clones, not every one. The data show about 130,000 clones, around 81% seen once. The CDR3 is made up of 12 amino acids. Trimming shortened V by 2 bases and J by 7 bases, and 6 bases separated the two germline ends. Germline-derived CDR1 and CDR2 are LNHDA and SQIVND (reference sequence). With regard to this clone: The antigen is not known.

Sequences were obtained from PBMCs. The source of this sequence is a man younger than 30 in good health and CMV-seronegative. The J gene is TRBJ1-5, the V gene TRBV19; weak D call: TRBD1 (6 bases). The CDR3 protein is CASSIQGQPQHF. DNA for the CDR3: TGTGCCAGTAGTATACAGGGGCAGCCCCAGCATTTT.